This T cell receptor (beta chain) was observed in a study of stem cell transplantation in POMP-related autoinflammatory disease. About the research overall: Hypothesis: faulty thymoproteasomes impair CD8+ T-cell selection, skewing TRB repertoires. Before transplant, CD4+ T cells skewed naive and CD8+ proportions were low. General observations from the study: In patients with PRAID, every analyzed T-cell subset tended to show lower diversity and higher clonality. Fewer unique TRB V-J gene pairings were identified in patients with PRAID.

Germline loops: CDR1 SGHVS, CDR2 FQNEAQ. V shed 3 bases and J 4 bases; nucleotides not matched to a gene: 3. The CDR3 covers 14 residues. As regards this clone: Its antigen is unidentified.

Method: immunoSEQ multiplex PCR; TCRdb's copy keeps in-frame clones and lacks some. The table records roughly 11,000 clones, about 88% of them present only once. PRAID featured prominent immunodeficiency. This specimen consisted of CD8+ T cells from PBMCs, obtained before stem cell transplantation. The gene calls are TRBV7-8 and TRBJ2-7, with 10 bases that match TRBD1. This TCR derives from a human donor with POMP-related autoinflammation and immune dysregulation (PRAID). The CDR3 region is CASSFDRGPYEQYF. DNA of the CDR3: TGTGCCAGCAGCTTCGACAGGGGGCCGTACGAGCAGTACTTC.